The 14 T cell receptor beta chains below all came from one sample that was sequenced in a study of shared clonotypes between healthy human individuals. Using immunoSEQ multiplex PCR, the repertoire was profiled, and TCRdb retains in-frame clones only, with some absent. The profile shows 2 million to 2.5 million clones, about 94% of them singletons. Sequenced sample: naive CD4+ T cells sorted from blood. Regarding subset: CD45RA+ positively selected. Every receptor here comes from a man in his late teens or twenties in good health.

This chain links TRBV6-1 with TRBJ2-3; perhaps TRBD2 as D (5 bases). The CDR3 consists of 12 residues. Trimming took off 7 bases at V and 14 bases at J, with 19 bases between the two ends. Germline loops: CDR1 MNHNS, CDR2 SASEGT. CDR3 in amino acids: CASTEGQVPRYF. The DNA for the CDR3 is TGTGCCAGCACCGAGGGTCAGGTCCCCCGGTATTTT.

Turning to this clone: The same CDR3 can be traced to other DNA sequences in this sample. The V call is TRBV9, the J call TRBJ1-6; tentatively, D is TRBD1 (5 bases). Trimming left V 4 bases short and J 11 bases short, with 25 bases between. This CDR3 is built from 17 residues. The germline V gene encodes CDR1 SGDLS and CDR2 YYNGEE. Written as DNA, the CDR3 is TGTGCCAGCAGCCCACCCGGCGGGGGAGGTTTAGTAACACCCCTCCACTTT. It encodes CASSPPGGGGLVTPLHF.

The V gene is TRBV7-8, the J gene TRBJ2-1, with 12 bases lining up with TRBD1. The ends lost 5 bases at V and 2 bases at J; junction bases unmatched: 10. This CDR3 contains 18 residues. Germline V lookup: CDR1 SGHVS, CDR2 FQNEAQ. CDR3 sequence reads: CASSARDRGRPAYNEQFF. The CDR3 nucleotides read TGTGCCAGCAGCGCTCGGGACAGGGGGCGCCCCGCCTACAATGAGCAGTTCTTC.

The rearrangement joins TRBV29-1 to TRBJ2-2, with 9 bases lining up with TRBD1. V was pared by 4 bases and J by 4 bases, with 1 base of the junction left unmatched. The CDR3 consists of 13 residues. CDR1 is SQVTM, CDR2 ANQGSEA, per germline. CDR3 sequence reads: CSVGDRATGELFF. The CDR3 region has the DNA TGCAGCGTTGGGGACAGGGCCACCGGGGAGCTGTTTTTT.

V is TRBV6-5 and J is TRBJ1-5, with TRBD1 matching 7 bases. CDR3 length: 15 residues. Trimming cost V 5 bases and J 6 bases; bases outside gene matches: 10. CDR1 and CDR2 from the germline V gene are MNHEY and SVGAGI. The CDR3, as DNA: TGTGCCAGCAGTCCTTCCACAGGGGCGGGTCAGCCCCAGCATTTT. Translated, it gives CASSPSTGAGQPQHF.

Comment on this clone: This sample also contains other DNA sequences that code for the same CDR3. The genes are TRBV18 and TRBJ1-1; perhaps TRBD1 as D (5 bases). The germline V and J ends were trimmed by 3 bases and 4 bases, with 9 bases remaining between them. The CDR3 has 13 residues. The germline gives CDR1 KGHSH, CDR2 LQKENI. In DNA form, the CDR3 reads TGTGCCAGCTCACCCCAGGGAAGCACTGAAGCTTTCTTT. Encoded protein: CASSPQGSTEAFF. The whole variable domain, remainder taken from reference TRBV18 and TRBJ1-1, is NAGVMQNPRHLVRRRGQEARLRCSPMKGHSHVYWYRQLPEEGLKFMVYLQKENIIDESGMPKERFSAEFPKEGPSILRIQQVVRGDSAAYFCASSPQGSTEAFFGQGTRLTVV.

The chain combines TRBV5-6 with TRBJ2-3, with D unresolved. The CDR3 has 15 residues. Deletions cut 0 bases from V and 10 bases from J, with 18 bases between. Germline lookup yields CDR1 SGHDT and CDR2 YYEEEE. The CDR3 spells CASSLEAVTASAQYF. The DNA for the CDR3 is TGTGCCAGCAGCTTGGAAGCTGTGACTGCCTCAGCGCAGTATTTT.

The V and J genes are TRBV7-2 and TRBJ2-7; TRBD1 might be the D (6 bases). This CDR3 region has 15 residues. The V and J ends lost 3 bases and 2 bases respectively, with 14 bases between them. Germline V gene sequence: CDR1 SGHTA, CDR2 FQGNSA. CDR3 protein: CASSFDRPSTYEQYF. In DNA, the CDR3 is TGTGCCAGCAGCTTTGACAGGCCCTCCACCTACGAGCAGTACTTC.

The chain joins TRBV11-2 to TRBJ1-4, with 9 bases fitting TRBD1. V lost 5 bases and J lost 7; bases outside the gene matches: 5. CDR1 is SGHAT and CDR2 is FQNNGV in the germline V gene. This CDR3 spans 14 amino acids. The CDR3 is CASSLGTGTEKLFF. CDR3 DNA: TGTGCCAGCAGCCTCGGGACAGGGACTGAAAAACTGTTTTTT.

The V and J genes are TRBV7-9 and TRBJ1-2, with TRBD1 matching over 8 bases. V lost 6 bases to trimming and J lost 1 base; unmatched junction nucleotides: 4. CDR1 and CDR2 from the germline V gene are SEHNR and FQNEAQ (reference sequence). The CDR3 is made up of 14 amino acids. The CDR3 is CASSTGGFNYGYTF. The CDR3 DNA sequence: TGTGCCAGCAGTACAGGGGGGTTTAACTATGGCTACACCTTC.

The chain is built from TRBV4-1 and TRBJ2-1, with TRBD1 matching 11 bases. The V gene end was trimmed by 4 bases and the J gene end by 5 bases; junction bases not matched to a gene: 4. The CDR3 is 15 amino acids. Germline V gene lookup returns CDR1 MGHRA and CDR2 YSYEKL. The CDR3 DNA reads as TGCGCCAGCAGCCCCCCGGACAGGGGGCACAATGAGCAGTTCTTC. As protein: CASSPPDRGHNEQFF.

The rearrangement joins TRBV6-5 to TRBJ1-1; D remains ambiguous. The V end was cut by 0 bases, the J end by 1 base, with 9 bases between. Germline CDR1 MNHEY, CDR2 SVGAGI. The CDR3 loop spans 15 amino acids. The DNA of the CDR3 is TGTGCCAGCAGTTACTCGTCCAGATCGAACACTGAAGCTTTCTTT. This codes for CASSYSSRSNTEAFF.

The chain links TRBV7-9 to TRBJ2-3; D gene uncertain. CDR3 length: 14 amino acids. Germline CDR1 and CDR2: SEHNR and FQNEAQ (reference sequence). Trimming took off 1 base at V and 2 bases at J, with 7 bases between the two ends. In DNA form, the CDR3 reads TGTGCCAGCAGCTTAGGAAAGGCCACAGATACGCAGTATTTT. Translated, it gives CASSLGKATDTQYF.

V is TRBV28 and J is TRBJ1-2; 8 nucleotides align to TRBD1. The J segment lost 1 base and the V segment lost 6 bases, leaving 13 bases of the junction unmatched. Germline CDR1 reads MDHEN; CDR2 reads SYDVKM. The length of the CDR3 is 17 residues. The chain's CDR3 is CASRPPGQEYVNYGYTF. CDR3 in DNA: TGTGCCAGCAGGCCACCGGGACAGGAATACGTTAACTATGGCTACACCTTC.